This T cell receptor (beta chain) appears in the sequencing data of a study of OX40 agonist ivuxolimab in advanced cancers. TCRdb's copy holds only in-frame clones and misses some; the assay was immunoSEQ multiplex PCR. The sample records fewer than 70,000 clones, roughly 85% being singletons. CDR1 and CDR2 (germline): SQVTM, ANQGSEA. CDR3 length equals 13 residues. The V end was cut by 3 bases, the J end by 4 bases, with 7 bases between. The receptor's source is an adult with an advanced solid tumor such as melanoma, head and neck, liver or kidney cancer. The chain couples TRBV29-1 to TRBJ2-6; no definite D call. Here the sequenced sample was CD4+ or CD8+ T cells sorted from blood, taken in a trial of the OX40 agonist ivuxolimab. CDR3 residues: CSVDVAGANVLTF. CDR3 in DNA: TGCAGCGTTGACGTGGCAGGGGCCAACGTCCTGACTTTC.